This T cell receptor (beta chain) was found in a study of T cells in Graves' hyperthyroidism and ophthalmopathy. Comments on this clonotype: No antigen is known for it.

Study-wide findings and caveats: Stable hyperthyroidism was separated from ophthalmopathy by a model based on 13 V-J features.

Source material for PBMCs was over 7.5 ml fresh peripheral blood. Amplified TCR beta CDR3 regions derived from RNA transcripts. The HTBI primer set drove a first-round RT-PCR of the TCR CDR3. TCRdb redid the calling of the multiplex PCR reads with MiXCR, one entry per CDR3 protein. The sample records under 350,000 distinct CDR3 sequences, 25% to 30% being singletons. Germline V CDR1 and CDR2: MDHEN, SYDVKM. The CDR3 has 12 amino acids. V was trimmed by 7 bases and J by 6 bases, leaving 13 bases between them. The sequenced sample was blood. The sequence was collected from a man aged 40-49 years with Graves' hyperthyroidism that later progressed to Graves' ophthalmopathy. The chain combines TRBV28 with TRBJ2-7; D is unclear. The CDR3 bases are TGTGCCAGCACCCTGGACGGCTCCGAGCAGTACTTC. Its translation is CASTLDGSEQYF.